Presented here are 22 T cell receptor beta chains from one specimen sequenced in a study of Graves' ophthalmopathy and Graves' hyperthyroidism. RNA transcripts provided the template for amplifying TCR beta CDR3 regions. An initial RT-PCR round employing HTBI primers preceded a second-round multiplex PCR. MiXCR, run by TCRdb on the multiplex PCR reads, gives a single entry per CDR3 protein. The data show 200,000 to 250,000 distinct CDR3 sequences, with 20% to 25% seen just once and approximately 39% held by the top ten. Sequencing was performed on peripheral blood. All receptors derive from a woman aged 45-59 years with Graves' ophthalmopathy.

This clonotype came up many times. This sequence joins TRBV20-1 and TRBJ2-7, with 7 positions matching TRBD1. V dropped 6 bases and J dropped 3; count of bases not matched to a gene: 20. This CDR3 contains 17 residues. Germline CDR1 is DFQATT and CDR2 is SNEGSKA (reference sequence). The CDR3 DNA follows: TGCAGTGCCAGCCGGGACAGATGGGCCCCCCTCTTCTACGAGCAGTACTTC. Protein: CSASRDRWAPLFYEQYF.

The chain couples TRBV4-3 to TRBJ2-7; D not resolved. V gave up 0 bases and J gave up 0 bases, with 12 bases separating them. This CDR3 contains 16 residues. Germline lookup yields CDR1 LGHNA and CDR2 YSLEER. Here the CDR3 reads CASSQELLQDSYEQYF. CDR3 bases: TGCGCCAGCAGCCAAGAACTCCTGCAGGACTCCTACGAGCAGTACTTC.

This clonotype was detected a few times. CDR3: CASSLSEAFF. CDR3 DNA: TGTGCCAGCAGCTTATCTGAAGCTTTCTTT. The chain combines TRBV7-9 with TRBJ1-1; no definite D call. CDR1 and CDR2 (germline): SEHNR, FQNEAQ (reference sequence). Trimming cost V 2 bases and J 6 bases, with 1 base left between them. This CDR3 region has 10 residues. Using reference TRBV7-9 and TRBJ1-1 for the parts outside the CDR3, the full variable domain is DTGVSQNPRHKITKRGQNVTFRCDPISEHNRLYWYRQTLGQGPEFLTYFQNEAQLEKSRLLSDRFSAERPKGSFSTLEIQRTEQGDSAMYLCASSLSEAFFGQGTRLTVV.

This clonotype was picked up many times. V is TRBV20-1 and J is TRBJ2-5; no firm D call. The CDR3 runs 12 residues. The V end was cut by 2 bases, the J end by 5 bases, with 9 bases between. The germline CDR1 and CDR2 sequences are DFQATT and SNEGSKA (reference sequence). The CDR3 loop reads CSARLVGETQYF. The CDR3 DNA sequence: TGCAGTGCTAGATTGGTAGGGGAGACCCAGTACTTC.

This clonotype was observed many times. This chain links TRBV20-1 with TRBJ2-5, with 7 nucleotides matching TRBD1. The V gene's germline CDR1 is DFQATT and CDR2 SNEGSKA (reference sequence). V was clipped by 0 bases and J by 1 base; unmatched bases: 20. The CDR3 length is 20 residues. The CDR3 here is CSAREPLSPRQGRAQETQYF. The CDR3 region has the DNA TGCAGTGCTAGAGAGCCCCTCAGCCCCCGACAGGGTCGGGCCCAAGAGACCCAGTACTTC.

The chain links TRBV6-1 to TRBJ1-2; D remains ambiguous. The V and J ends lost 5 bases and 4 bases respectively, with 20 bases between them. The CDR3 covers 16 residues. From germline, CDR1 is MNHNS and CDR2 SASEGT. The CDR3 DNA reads TGTGCCAGCAGTCCCGCCGGGCCCCGATATAGCTATGGCTACACCTTC. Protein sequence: CASSPAGPRYSYGYTF.

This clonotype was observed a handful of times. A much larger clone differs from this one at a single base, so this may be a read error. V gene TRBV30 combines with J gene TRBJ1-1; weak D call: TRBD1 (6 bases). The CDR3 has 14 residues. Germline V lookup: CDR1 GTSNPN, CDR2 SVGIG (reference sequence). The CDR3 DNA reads TGTGCCTGGAATCCGGTCGCGGGGGCGACTGGAGCTTTCTTT. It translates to CAWNPVAGATGAFF.

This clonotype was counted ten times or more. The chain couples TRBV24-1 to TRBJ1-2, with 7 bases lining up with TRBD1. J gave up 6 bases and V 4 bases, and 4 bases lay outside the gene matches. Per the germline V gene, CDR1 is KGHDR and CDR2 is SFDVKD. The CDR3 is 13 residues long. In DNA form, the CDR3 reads TGTGCCACCAGTGAACCGGACAGGAATGGCTACACCTTC. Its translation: CATSEPDRNGYTF.

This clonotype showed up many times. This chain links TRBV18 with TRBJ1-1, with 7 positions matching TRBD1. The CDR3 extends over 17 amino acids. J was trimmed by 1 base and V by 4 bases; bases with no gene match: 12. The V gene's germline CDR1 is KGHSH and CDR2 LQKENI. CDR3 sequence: CASSLLSTGAGNTEAFF. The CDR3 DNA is TGTGCCAGCTCACTTCTATCTACAGGGGCCGGGAACACTGAAGCTTTCTTT.

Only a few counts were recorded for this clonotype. The CDR3 region is CAWGGPGEETQYF. CDR3 in DNA: TGTGCCTGGGGGGGTCCCGGGGAGGAGACCCAGTACTTC. The chain combines TRBV30 with TRBJ2-5; D tentatively fits TRBD1 or TRBD2 (5 bases each). V lost 5 bases and J 5 bases, leaving 15 bases between the germline ends. The CDR3 consists of 13 residues. Germline CDR1 is GTSNPN and CDR2 is SVGIG (reference sequence).

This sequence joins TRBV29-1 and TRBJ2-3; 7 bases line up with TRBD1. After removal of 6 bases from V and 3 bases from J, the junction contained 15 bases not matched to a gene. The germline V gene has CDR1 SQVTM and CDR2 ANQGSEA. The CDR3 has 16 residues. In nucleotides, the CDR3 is TGCAGCGTCCAAAGGGACAGACGAAAGAGGACAGATACGCAGTATTTT. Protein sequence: CSVQRDRRKRTDTQYF.

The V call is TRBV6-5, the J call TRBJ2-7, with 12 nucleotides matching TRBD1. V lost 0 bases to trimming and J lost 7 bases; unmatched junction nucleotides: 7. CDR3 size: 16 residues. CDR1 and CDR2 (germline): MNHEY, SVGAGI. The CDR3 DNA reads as TGTGCCAGCAGTTACTCTGCGGGACAGGGGGCTAGGGAGCAGTACTTC. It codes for CASSYSAGQGAREQYF.

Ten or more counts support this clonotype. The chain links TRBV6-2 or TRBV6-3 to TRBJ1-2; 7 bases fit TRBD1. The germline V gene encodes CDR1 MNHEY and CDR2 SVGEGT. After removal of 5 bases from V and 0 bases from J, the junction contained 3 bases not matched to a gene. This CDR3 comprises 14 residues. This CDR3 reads CASSRDSTNYGYTF. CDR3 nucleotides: TGTGCCAGCAGTCGGGACAGCACTAACTATGGCTACACCTTC.

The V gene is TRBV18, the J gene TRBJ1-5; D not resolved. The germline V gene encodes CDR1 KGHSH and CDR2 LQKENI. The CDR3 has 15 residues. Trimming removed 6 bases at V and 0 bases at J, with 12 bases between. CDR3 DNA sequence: TGTGCCAGCTCGCGGGGAGGGAATAGCAATCAGCCCCAGCATTTT. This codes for CASSRGGNSNQPQHF.

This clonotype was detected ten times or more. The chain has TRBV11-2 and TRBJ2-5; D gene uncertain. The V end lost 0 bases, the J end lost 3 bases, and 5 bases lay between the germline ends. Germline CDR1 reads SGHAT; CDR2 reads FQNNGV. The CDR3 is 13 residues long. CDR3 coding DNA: TGTGCCAGCAGCTTAGAGTCAAAAGAGACCCAGTACTTC. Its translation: CASSLESKETQYF.

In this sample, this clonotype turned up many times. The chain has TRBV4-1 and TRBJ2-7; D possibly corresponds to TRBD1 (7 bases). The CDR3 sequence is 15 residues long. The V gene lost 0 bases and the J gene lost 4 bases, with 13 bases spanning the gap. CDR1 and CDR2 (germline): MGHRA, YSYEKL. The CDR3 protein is CASSQDLTGTYEQYF. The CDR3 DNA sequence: TGCGCCAGCAGCCAAGATTTGACAGGGACTTACGAGCAGTACTTC.

CDR3 nucleotide sequence: TGTGCCAGCAGCTTAGAATGGGGCGGGAGTCGGGAGCAGTACTTC. It is translated as CASSLEWGGSREQYF. The chain is built from TRBV11-2 and TRBJ2-7; 7 nucleotides align to TRBD2. CDR1 is SGHAT and CDR2 is FQNNGV in the germline V gene. CDR3 size: 15 residues. Trimming took 0 bases from V and 7 from J; bases not matched to a gene: 9.

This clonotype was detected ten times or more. The CDR3 sequence is CAWSLQGAVYEQYF. As DNA, the CDR3 is TGTGCCTGGAGTCTCCAGGGGGCCGTATACGAGCAGTACTTC. The chain combines TRBV30 with TRBJ2-7; 8 nucleotides match TRBD1. Germline trimming cut 2 bases from V and 4 bases from J; bases unmatched to any gene: 7. The CDR3 sequence is 14 residues long. CDR1 and CDR2 (germline): GTSNPN, SVGIG (reference sequence).

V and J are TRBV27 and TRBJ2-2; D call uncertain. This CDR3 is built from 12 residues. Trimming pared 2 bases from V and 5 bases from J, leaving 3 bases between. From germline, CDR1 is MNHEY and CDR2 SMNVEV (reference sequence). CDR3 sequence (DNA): TGTGCCAGCAGTTTAGCGACCGGGGAGCTGTTTTTT. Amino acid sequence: CASSLATGELFF.

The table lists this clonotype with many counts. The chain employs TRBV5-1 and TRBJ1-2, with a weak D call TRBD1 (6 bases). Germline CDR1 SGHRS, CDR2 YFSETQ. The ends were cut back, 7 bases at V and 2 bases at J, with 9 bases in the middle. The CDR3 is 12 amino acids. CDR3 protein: CASSGQNYGYTF. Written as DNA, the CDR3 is TGCGCCAGCTCCGGACAGAACTATGGCTACACCTTC. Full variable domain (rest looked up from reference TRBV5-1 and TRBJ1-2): KAGVTQTPRYLIKTRGQQVTLSCSPISGHRSVSWYQQTPGQGLQFLFEYFSETQRNKGNFPGRFSGRQFSNSRSEMNVSTLELGDSALYLCASSGQNYGYTFGSGTRLTVV.

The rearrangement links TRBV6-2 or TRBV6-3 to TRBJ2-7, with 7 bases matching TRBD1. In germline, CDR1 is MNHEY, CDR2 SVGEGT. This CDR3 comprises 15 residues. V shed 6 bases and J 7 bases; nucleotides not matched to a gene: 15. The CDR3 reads CASSYRGTGDREQYF. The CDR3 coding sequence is TGTGCCAGCAGCTACCGGGGAACAGGGGATAGAGAGCAGTACTTC.

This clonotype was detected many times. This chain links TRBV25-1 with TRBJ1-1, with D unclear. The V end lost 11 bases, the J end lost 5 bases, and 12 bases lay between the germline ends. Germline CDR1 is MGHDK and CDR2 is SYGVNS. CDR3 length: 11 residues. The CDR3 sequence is CASAFGTEAFF. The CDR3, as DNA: TGTGCCTCCGCATTTGGTACTGAAGCTTTCTTT.